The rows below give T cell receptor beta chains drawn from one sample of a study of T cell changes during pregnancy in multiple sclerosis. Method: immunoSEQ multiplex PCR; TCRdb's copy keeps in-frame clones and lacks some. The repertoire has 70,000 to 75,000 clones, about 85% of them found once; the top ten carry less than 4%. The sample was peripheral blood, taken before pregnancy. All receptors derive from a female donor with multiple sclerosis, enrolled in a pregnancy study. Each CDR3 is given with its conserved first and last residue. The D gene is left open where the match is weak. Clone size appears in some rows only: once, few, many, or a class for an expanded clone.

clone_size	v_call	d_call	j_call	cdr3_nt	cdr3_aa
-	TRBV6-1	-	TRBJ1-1	TGTGCCAGCAACCGCCTGGACACCTCGAACACTGAAGCTTTCTTT	CASNRLDTSNTEAFF
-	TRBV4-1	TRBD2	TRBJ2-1	TGCGCCAGCAGCCGGGGGGGGGTAGCGGGAGTTTACAATGAGCAGTTCTTC	CASSRGGVAGVYNEQFF
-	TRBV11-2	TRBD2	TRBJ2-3	TGTGCCAGCAGCACTACTAGCGGGGCTAGCACAGATACGCAGTATTTT	CASSTTSGASTDTQYF
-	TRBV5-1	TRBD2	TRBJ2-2	TGCGCCAGCAGCTTGGGTCCGCGGGGGACCGGGGAGCTGTTTTTT	CASSLGPRGTGELFF
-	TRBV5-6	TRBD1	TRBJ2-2	TGTGCCAGCAGCAATTCCCGGACAGGATGGGCCGGGGAGCTGTTTTTT	CASSNSRTGWAGELFF
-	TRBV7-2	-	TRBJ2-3	TGTGCCAGCAGCTTGCTTAGCGGCACAGATACGCAGTATTTT	CASSLLSGTDTQYF
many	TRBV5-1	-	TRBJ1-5	TGCGCCAGCAGCTTGGAGGGGCTCTCGAATCAGCCCCAGCATTTT	CASSLEGLSNQPQHF
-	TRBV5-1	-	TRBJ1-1	TGCGCCAGCAGCGAGGTGGTCAACACTGAAGCTTTCTTT	CASSEVVNTEAFF
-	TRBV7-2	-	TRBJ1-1	TGTGCCAGCAGCGACTACATGTCGAACACTGAAGCTTTCTTT	CASSDYMSNTEAFF
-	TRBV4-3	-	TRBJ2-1	TGCGCCAGCAGCCATCAAAGGGGTTTGCAGTTCTTC	CASSHQRGLQFF
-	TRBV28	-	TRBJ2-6	TGTGCCAGCAGTACGGACAGACAAAGGGGGGCCAACGTCCTGACTTTC	CASSTDRQRGANVLTF
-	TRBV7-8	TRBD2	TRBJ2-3	TGTGCCAGCAGTGGTTGGCGGGAGTTCTGGAGCACAGATACGCAGTATTTT	CASSGWREFWSTDTQYF
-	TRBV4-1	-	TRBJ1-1	TGCGCCAGCAGCCAAGACCCAGGAACTGGGACTGAAGCTTTCTTT	CASSQDPGTGTEAFF
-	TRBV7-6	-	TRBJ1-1	TGTGCCAGCAGCCCCCCAGCGTTCACTGAAGCTTTCTTT	CASSPPAFTEAFF
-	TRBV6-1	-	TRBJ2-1	TGTGCCAGCAGTGAATCCCGGTGGAATGAGCAGTTCTTC	CASSESRWNEQFF
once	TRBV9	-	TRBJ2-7	TGTGCCAGCAGCGAGGGAGTCTACTCCTACGAGCAGTACTTC	CASSEGVYSYEQYF
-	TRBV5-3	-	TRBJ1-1	TGTGCCAGAAGACCCGGTCGGGACACCTCACTTGAAGCTTTCTTT	CARRPGRDTSLEAFF
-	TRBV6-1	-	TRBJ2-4	TGTGCCAGCAGTGGAAGGGAGTTTGACAAAAACATTCAGTACTTC	CASSGREFDKNIQYF
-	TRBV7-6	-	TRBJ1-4	TGTGCCAGCAGCTTATCCGGGGACTCGAGTGAAAAACTGTTTTTT	CASSLSGDSSEKLFF
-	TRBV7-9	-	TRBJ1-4	TGTGCCAGCAGTTATGACAGGTCATCTAATGAAAAACTGTTTTTT	CASSYDRSSNEKLFF
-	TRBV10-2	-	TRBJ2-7	TGCGCCAGCGGGGCAGGGAACGTCGAGCAGTACTTC	CASGAGNVEQYF
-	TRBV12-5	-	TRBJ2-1	TGTGCTAGTGGTTTGCCTCCAGGGAACGATGAGCAGTTCTTC	CASGLPPGNDEQFF
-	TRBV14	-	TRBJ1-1	TGTGCCAGCAGCCAGACTTGGATGTACCAACCGGGGGGAGCTTTCTTT	CASSQTWMYQPGGAFF
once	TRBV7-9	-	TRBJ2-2	TGTGCCAGCAGCTTTGGCAGTCAGGGCAAGCTGTTTTTT	CASSFGSQGKLFF
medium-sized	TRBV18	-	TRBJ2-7	TGTGCCAGCTCAGGGCCGGGACAAGCCCTACCGAGCTTCGACGAGCAGTACTTC	CASSGPGQALPSFDEQYF
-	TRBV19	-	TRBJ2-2	TGTGCCAGTAAGGCAGGGGCGGAGACCGGGGAGCTGTTTTTT	CASKAGAETGELFF
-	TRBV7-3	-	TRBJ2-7	TGTGCCAGCAGCTTACGGGCGGGGACGGCCTACGAGCAGTACTTC	CASSLRAGTAYEQYF
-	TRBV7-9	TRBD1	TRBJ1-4	TGTGCCAGCAGCTTAGGGACAGGGAAATACGAAAAACTGTTTTTT	CASSLGTGKYEKLFF
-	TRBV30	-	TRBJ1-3	TGTGCCTGGATACCTCGAGCCAGGGGCAGTTATGGAAACACCATATATTTT	CAWIPRARGSYGNTIYF
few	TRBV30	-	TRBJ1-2	TGTGCCTGGAAGGCAGGCATCGGCTACACCTTC	CAWKAGIGYTF
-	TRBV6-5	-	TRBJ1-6	TGTGCCAGCAGTTACGTCAGTGGGCAATCACCCCTCCACTTT	CASSYVSGQSPLHF
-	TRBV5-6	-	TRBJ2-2	TGTGCCAGCAGCCTGAAGCCAGGGGCGGGCACCGGGGAGCTGTTTTTT	CASSLKPGAGTGELFF
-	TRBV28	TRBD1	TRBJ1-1	TGTGCCAGCAGTGCCGGGACAGGGGGCGCGAGCACTGAAGCTTTCTTT	CASSAGTGGASTEAFF
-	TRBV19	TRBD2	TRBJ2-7	TGTGCCAGTAGTAATCTCCCCGGGGGGAGCTCCTACGAGCAGTACTTC	CASSNLPGGSSYEQYF
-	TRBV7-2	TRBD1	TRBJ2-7	TGTGCCAGCAGCCCTCGACAGGGGTTGGCCTACGAGCAGTACTTC	CASSPRQGLAYEQYF
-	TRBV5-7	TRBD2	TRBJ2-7	TGTGCCAGCAGCTCTATAGCGGGAGGCAAATACGAGCAGTACTTC	CASSSIAGGKYEQYF
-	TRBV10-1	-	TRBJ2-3	TGCGCCAGCAACTACAGGGAATTCACAGATACGCAGTATTTT	CASNYREFTDTQYF
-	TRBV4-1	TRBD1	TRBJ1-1	TGCGCCAGCAGCCAAACCGGGACAGGGAGGGATGGGAACACTGAAGCTTTCTTT	CASSQTGTGRDGNTEAFF
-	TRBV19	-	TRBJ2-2	TGTGCCAGTAGTATAGGATGGGGGGGCATCGGGGAGCTGTTTTTT	CASSIGWGGIGELFF
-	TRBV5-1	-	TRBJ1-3	TGCGCCAGCAGCTTGATCGGCGGTGCTGGAAACACCATATATTTT	CASSLIGGAGNTIYF
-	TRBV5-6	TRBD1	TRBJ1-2	TGTGCCAGCAGCTTGGGACAGGGGGCGGGTGGCTACACCTTC	CASSLGQGAGGYTF
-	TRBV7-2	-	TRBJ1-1	TGTGCCAGCAGCTTCGAACTCATTAGACACGTTCGGTTTTTGGCTTTCTTT	CASSFELIRHVRFLAFF
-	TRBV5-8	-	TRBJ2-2	TGTGCCAGCAGCTTGACCGGCGGGGAGCTGTTTTTT	CASSLTGGELFF
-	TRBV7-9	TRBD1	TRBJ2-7	TGTGCCAGCAGCTCTCTGTCATGGGACAGGGACACCTACGAGCAGTACTTC	CASSSLSWDRDTYEQYF
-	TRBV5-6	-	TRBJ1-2	TGTGCCAGCAGCTTGTGGCCAGGGTATGGCTACACCTTC	CASSLWPGYGYTF
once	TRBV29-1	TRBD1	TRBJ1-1	TGCAGCGTCGTGACAGGGGGGGTAGTTGAAGCTTTCTTT	CSVVTGGVVEAFF
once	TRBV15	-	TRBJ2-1	TGTGCCACCAGCGAGGGGGGGGGAGTAGGGGCTTCCTACAATGAGCAGTTCTTC	CATSEGGGVGASYNEQFF
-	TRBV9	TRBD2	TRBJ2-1	TGTGCCAGCAGCCTACGGGGGGGGACCTACAATGAGCAGTTCTTC	CASSLRGGTYNEQFF
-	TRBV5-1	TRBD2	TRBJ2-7	TGCGCCAGCAGCGCAACCGGGACTAGCGATTTCGCACAATACGAGCAGTACTTC	CASSATGTSDFAQYEQYF
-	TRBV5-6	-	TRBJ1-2	TGTGCCAGCAGCTTTACAGGGTACTATGGCTACACCTTC	CASSFTGYYGYTF
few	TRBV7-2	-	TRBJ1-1	TGTGCCAGCAGCTTAACAGGGAACACTGAAGCTTTCTTT	CASSLTGNTEAFF
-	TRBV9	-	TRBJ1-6	TGTGCCAGCAGCGCGCGGGACGGAATGAATTCACCCCTCCACTTT	CASSARDGMNSPLHF
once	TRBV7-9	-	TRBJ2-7	TGTGCCAGCAGCTTAGACAGTCAATACGAGCAGTACTTC	CASSLDSQYEQYF
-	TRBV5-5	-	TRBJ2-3	TGTGCCAGCAGCTTGGACTTGAGCACAGATACGCAGTATTTT	CASSLDLSTDTQYF
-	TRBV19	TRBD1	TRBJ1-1	TGTGCCAGTAGCCACGCCGGGACAGGGAACACTGAAGCTTTCTTT	CASSHAGTGNTEAFF
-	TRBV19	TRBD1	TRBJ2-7	TGTGCCAGTAGTCAAATCGGGACAGGGGGTTACGAGCAGTACTTC	CASSQIGTGGYEQYF
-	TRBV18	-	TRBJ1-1	TGTGCCAGCTCACCTTATGACAGGCTTCGCGGCACTGAAGCTTTCTTT	CASSPYDRLRGTEAFF
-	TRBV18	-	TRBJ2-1	TGTGCCAGCTCACCACGTGAGAACAATGAGCAGTTCTTC	CASSPRENNEQFF
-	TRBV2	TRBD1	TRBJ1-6	TGTGCCAGCAGAGGCGGACAGGAGGTACCCCTCCACTTT	CASRGGQEVPLHF
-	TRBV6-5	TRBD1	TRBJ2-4	TGTGCCAGCAGTTACCCTTGGACAGGGAATAAGGACATTCAGTACTTC	CASSYPWTGNKDIQYF